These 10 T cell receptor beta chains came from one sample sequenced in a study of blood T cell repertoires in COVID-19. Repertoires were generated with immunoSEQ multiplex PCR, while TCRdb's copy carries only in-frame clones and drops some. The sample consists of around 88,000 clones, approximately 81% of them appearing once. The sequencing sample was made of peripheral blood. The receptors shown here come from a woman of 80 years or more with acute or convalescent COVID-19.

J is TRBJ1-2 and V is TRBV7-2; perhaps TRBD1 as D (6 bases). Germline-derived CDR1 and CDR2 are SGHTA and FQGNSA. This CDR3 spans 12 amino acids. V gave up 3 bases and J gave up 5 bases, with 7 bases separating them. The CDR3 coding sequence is TGTGCCAGCAGCTTGACAGGATATGGCTACACCTTC. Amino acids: CASSLTGYGYTF.

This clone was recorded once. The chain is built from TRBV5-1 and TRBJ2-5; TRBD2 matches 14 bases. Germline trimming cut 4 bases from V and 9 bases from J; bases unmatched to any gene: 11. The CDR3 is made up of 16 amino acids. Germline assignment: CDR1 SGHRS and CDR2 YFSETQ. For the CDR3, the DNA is TGCGCCAGCAGCGGCGGACTAGCGGGGGGCCGCGCGGCCCAGTACTTC. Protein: CASSGGLAGGRAAQYF.

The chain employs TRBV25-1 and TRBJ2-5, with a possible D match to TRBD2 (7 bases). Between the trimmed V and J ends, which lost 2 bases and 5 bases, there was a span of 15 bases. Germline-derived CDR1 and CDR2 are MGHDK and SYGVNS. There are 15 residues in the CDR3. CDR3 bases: TGTGCCAGCAGTGAACGGAGGGGAGGGGGGGAGACCCAGTACTTC. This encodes CASSERRGGGETQYF.

The CDR3 region has the DNA TGTGCCAGCAGTGTAAGGCGGACTAGCGGGGGGGCTAGGGATACGCAGTATTTT. The encoded protein is CASSVRRTSGGARDTQYF. The chain couples TRBV6-1 to TRBJ2-3; 15 bases align to TRBD2. The V gene's germline CDR1 is MNHNS and CDR2 SASEGT. CDR3 size: 18 residues. Unmatched junction bases numbered 11, after V lost 4 bases and J lost 6 bases.

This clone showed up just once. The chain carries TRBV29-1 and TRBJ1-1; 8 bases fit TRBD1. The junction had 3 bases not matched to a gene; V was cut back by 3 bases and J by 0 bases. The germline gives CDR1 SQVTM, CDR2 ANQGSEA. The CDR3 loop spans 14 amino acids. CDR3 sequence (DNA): TGCAGCGTTGATGACAGGGGTATGAACACTGAAGCTTTCTTT. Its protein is CSVDDRGMNTEAFF.

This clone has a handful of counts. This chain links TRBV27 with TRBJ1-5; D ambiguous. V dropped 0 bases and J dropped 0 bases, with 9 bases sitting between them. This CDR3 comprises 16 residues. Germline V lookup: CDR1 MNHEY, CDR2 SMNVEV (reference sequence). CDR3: CASSLSSGSSNQPQHF. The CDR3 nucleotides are TGTGCCAGCAGTTTATCATCTGGCAGTAGCAATCAGCCCCAGCATTTT.

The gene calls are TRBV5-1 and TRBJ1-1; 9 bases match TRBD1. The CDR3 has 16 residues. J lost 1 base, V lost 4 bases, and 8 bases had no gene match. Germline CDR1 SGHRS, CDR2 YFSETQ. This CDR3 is CASSQAEQGANTEAFF. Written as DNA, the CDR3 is TGCGCCAGCAGCCAGGCCGAACAGGGGGCGAACACTGAAGCTTTCTTT.

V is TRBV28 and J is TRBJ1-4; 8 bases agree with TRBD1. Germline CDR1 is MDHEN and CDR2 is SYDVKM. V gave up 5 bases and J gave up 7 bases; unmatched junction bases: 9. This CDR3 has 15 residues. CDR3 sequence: CASSKSQGAGEKLFF. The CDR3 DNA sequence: TGTGCCAGCAGTAAATCTCAGGGGGCCGGTGAAAAACTGTTTTTT.

The CDR3 sequence is CASSWTVRGNTIYF. The CDR3 bases are TGTGCCAGCAGCTGGACAGTTCGCGGAAACACCATATATTTT. The chain couples TRBV3-1 (or the pseudogene TRBV3-2) to TRBJ1-3; TRBD1 is a possible D gene (6 bases). The CDR3 extends over 14 amino acids. CDR1 and CDR2 (germline): LGHDT, YNNKEL (reference sequence). V dropped 5 bases and J dropped 4 bases, with 12 bases sitting between them.

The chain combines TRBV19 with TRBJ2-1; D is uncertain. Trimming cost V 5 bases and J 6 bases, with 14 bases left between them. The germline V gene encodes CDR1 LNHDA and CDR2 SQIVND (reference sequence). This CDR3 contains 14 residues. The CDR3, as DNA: TGTGCCAGTAGTCAGTCATGGGCCACCAATGAGCAGTTCTTC. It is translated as CASSQSWATNEQFF.